This T cell receptor beta chain was sequenced for a study of blood T cell repertoires in COVID-19. About the study: Donors in the United States, Italy and Spain gave samples during acute or convalescent COVID-19. The analysed material was cDNA or gDNA that came from T cells, B-cell-depleted T cells, or PBMCs.

Trimming took off 2 bases at V and 7 bases at J, with 9 bases between the two ends. Looked up from germline, CDR1 is MNHNS and CDR2 is SASEGT. The CDR3 runs to 14 residues. Authors' methods: Researchers report that nucleated cell counts were estimated from reference gene primer amplification. The table came from immunoSEQ multiplex PCR; TCRdb's copy has only in-frame clones and leaves some out. V, J and clone size were drawn from that table, and D and trimming were deduced from the DNA. The table includes around 89,000 clones, about 87% detected once. Sequenced sample: peripheral blood. The clonotype was recovered from a man aged 55-75 years with acute or convalescent COVID-19. The V and J genes are TRBV6-1 and TRBJ1-6, with D possibly TRBD1 on 5 matching bases. The CDR3 sequence is CASSEQGSNSPLHF. CDR3 bases: TGTGCCAGCAGTGAACAGGGTTCAAATTCACCCCTCCACTTT.